This T cell receptor beta chain was recorded in a study of regulatory T cells. Overall study findings and caveats: Hydrophobic residues at CDR3 positions 6 and 7 were enriched in conventional CD4+ T cells of CD3G-deficient patients. Patient repertoires had restricted TRB V-J pairs and skewed V and J usage, most in Tregs.

The CDR3 has 13 amino acids. V was cut by 7 bases and J by 1 base, with 10 bases left in between. The germline V gene has CDR1 MNHEY and CDR2 SVGAGI. Notes on this clone: Antigen: not known.

Amplification used 52 TRBV primers and 13 TRBJ primers. Here immunoSEQ multiplex PCR was the method, and the copy in TCRdb shows in-frame clones only, minus some. The sample contains some 29,000 clones, approximately 90% of which appear only once. Sequenced sample: conventional CD4+ T cells sorted from blood. The clonotype originates from a person aged 18 to 35 with CD3G deficiency. The chain joins TRBV6-5 to TRBJ1-2; no clear D. The CDR3 DNA reads TGTGCCAGCACCCAGTTGGGTAACTATGGCTACACCTTC. Amino acids: CASTQLGNYGYTF.